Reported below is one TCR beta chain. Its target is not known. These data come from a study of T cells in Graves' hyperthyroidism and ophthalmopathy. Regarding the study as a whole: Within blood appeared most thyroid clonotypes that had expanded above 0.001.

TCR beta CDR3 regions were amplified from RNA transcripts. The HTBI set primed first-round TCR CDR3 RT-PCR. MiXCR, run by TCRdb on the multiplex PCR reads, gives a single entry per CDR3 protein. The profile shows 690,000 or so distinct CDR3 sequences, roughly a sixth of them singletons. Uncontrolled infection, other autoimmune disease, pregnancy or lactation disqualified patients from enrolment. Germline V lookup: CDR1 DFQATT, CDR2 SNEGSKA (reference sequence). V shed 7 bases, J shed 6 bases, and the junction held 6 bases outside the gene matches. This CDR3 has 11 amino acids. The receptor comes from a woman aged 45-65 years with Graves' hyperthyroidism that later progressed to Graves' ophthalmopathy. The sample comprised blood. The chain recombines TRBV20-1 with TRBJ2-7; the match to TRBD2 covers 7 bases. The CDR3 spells CSVWDYPEQYF. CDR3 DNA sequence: TGCAGTGTCTGGGACTATCCCGAGCAGTACTTC.